The subject of this entry is one TCR beta chain. The antigen this receptor binds is unknown. One base away there is no much larger clone; base qualities are not given. The data stem from a study of blood T cell repertoires in COVID-19 (TCRdb year 2020). Context from the whole study: Collaborator samples came from the United States, Italy and Spain and covered acute and convalescent phases of COVID-19. The repertoires were released in a freely available public database intended as a resource for research on the immune response to SARS-CoV-2. Deeply sampled blood TCRbeta repertoires from subjects exposed to, actively infected with, or recovered from COVID-19 were included in the dataset. Samples were obtained from the ongoing ImmuneRACE study (first 160 participants) and from approximately 1,200 subjects provided by 6 global collaborators. Nearly every sample came with metadata listing a de-identified subject ID, COVID-19 status, age in years and sex. The material from the prospective study consisted of cDNA or gDNA derived from T cells, B-cell-depleted T cells, or PBMCs. Where available, HLA class I and class II types were taken from metadata supplied by the sample provider and were not determined by assay-based typing.

Overall results and qualifications from the work: The amount of clinical and demographic metadata varied by source and participant and was provided uncurated.

The immunoSEQ Assay, a bias-controlled multiplex PCR, was used to amplify TCRbeta CDR3 regions from genomic DNA. In the paper's pipeline: Nucleated cell counts per sample were estimated from amplification of reference gene primers within the assay. To quantify the absolute abundance of each unique TCRbeta CDR3 rearrangement, sequence reads were collapsed and filtered. For each sample, productive Simpson clonality was calculated as the square root of Simpson's diversity index over productive rearrangements. The immuneACCESS repertoire file appears here via TCRdb, limited to in-frame rearrangements. These files lack a portion of the clones; in checked studies, under half of the deficit traces to unresolved V genes, and the cause of the others is not known. The V and J calls and clone size were taken over from that table, and D and trimming were inferred from the DNA. The sample table lists approximately 120,000 clones, roughly 79% of them with a count of one. The ten largest clones capture roughly 20% of the sample.

As encoded in the germline V gene, CDR1 is ENHRY while CDR2 is SYGVKD. The CDR3 holds 14 amino acids from the cysteine to the phenylalanine. Only the CDR3 DNA stays, 42 bases, in frame from base 1. V lost 2 bases and J lost 1 base; the stretch between them is 6 bases long. Each collaborating institution followed its own protocols to collect whole blood in K2EDTA tubes. For TCRbeta analysis, collaborators shipped samples in one of three forms: frozen whole blood, isolated PBMCs, or DNA extracted from either of those sample types. The TCR comes from a man older than 75 with acute or convalescent COVID-19. Sequencing was performed on peripheral blood. The receptor chain draws on TRBV10-3 and TRBJ2-1; TRBD2 could be the D gene, as 6 bases match. For the CDR3, the sequence is CAISERGSYNEQFF. The nucleotide sequence reads as follows: TGTGCCATCAGTGAGCGGGGGTCCTACAATGAGCAGTTCTTC.